This TCR beta chain was recovered during a study of cytomegalovirus exposure and HLA in healthy donors. About the study: In an early release, HLA-typed donors contributed approximately 80 million unique TCR sequences.

With 4 bases removed from V and 0 bases from J, the gap between germline ends came to 9 bases. Germline V gene sequence: CDR1 SNHLY, CDR2 FYNNEI. CDR3 length: 14 amino acids. Study conclusions and caveats: In a later analysis, productive TCRs from donors in an Asian-associated ancestry cluster reportedly carried fewer N-insertions than the cohort mean. Trimming of TCR beta V- and J-genes showed a link, identified in a later analysis, to a missense DCLRE1C variant. Productive rates of about 87% or about 30% were seen for most TCR beta V segments in an earlier analysis.

Researchers ran the PCR with 60 Vbeta and 13 Jbeta primers. TCRdb's copy holds only in-frame clones and misses some; the assay was immunoSEQ multiplex PCR. The top ten hold around 3% of the sample, which has about 120,000 clones, 65% to 80% seen once. This clone was observed a single time. Antigen: not known. Sequencing input: PBMCs. The receptor comes from a middle-aged woman in good health and CMV-seropositive. The chain recombines TRBV2 with TRBJ1-1; tentatively, D is TRBD1 (5 bases). CDR3 coding DNA: TGTGCCAGCAGTGCGGGGGTGATGAACACTGAAGCTTTCTTT. Translating gives CASSAGVMNTEAFF.